This T cell receptor (beta chain) derives from a study of cytomegalovirus exposure and HLA in healthy donors. It was with 60 Vbeta and 13 Jbeta primers that the PCR ran. Only in-frame clones appear in the TCRdb table, and some are missing; sequencing was by immunoSEQ multiplex PCR. In the table there are roughly 55,000 clones, over 65% of which are singletons. This CDR3 contains 14 residues. The V and J ends lost 6 bases and 2 bases, in that order; junction bases with no gene match: 5. CDR1 and CDR2 from the germline V gene are SGHDN and FVKESK. The chain has TRBV14 and TRBJ2-7; 9 positions agree with TRBD1. This receptor was taken from a man between 40 and 49 years old in good health and CMV-seropositive. Sequencing was done on a sample of PBMCs. This CDR3 is CASRMTGGPYEQYF. The CDR3 coding sequence is TGTGCCAGCAGAATGACAGGGGGACCCTACGAGCAGTACTTC.